This is a list of T cell receptor beta chains from one sample in a study of blood T cell repertoires in COVID-19. Repertoires were generated with immunoSEQ multiplex PCR, while TCRdb's copy carries only in-frame clones and drops some. Of some 140,000 clones in the sample, 70% to 85% were seen once. Sequencing was performed on peripheral blood. These receptors originate from a man aged 55 to 70 who had recovered from COVID-19. Each CDR3 is given without its conserved first and last residue.

v_gene,CDR3aa
TRBV2,ASRPGVGLISPLH
TRBV21-1,ASSLPRVSQGQY
TRBV7-2,ASSKGPGGGNTIY
TRBV30,AWSVTRVSYEQY
TRBV11-2,ASSPQTQGTEAF
TRBV18,ASSTGTGGLYEKLF
TRBV4-1,ASSQGRQGDHEQY
TRBV27,ATGQVNSPLH
TRBV4-3,ASSPPGLAGHNEQF
TRBV30,AWSVERSEAF
TRBV10-1,ASSESGEAGNQPQH
TRBV11-2,ASSSPAQADIQY
TRBV6-6,ASSPRGPGQSTNGYT
TRBV18,ASSGDITDTQY
TRBV3-1/TRBV3-2,ASSHSNRGTDTQY
TRBV7-9,ATLPGLAGGSTDTQY
TRBV4-2,ASIGKREGAEAF
TRBV5-1,ASSLDTASSYNEQF
TRBV4-3,ASSQGGRLGTQY
TRBV4-1,ASSQDRRGVGANVLT
TRBV24-1,ATSDSLRQELNEQF
TRBV15,ATSREGGAREQY
TRBV28,ASSSSDYQPQH
TRBV3-1/TRBV3-2,ASSQDRVGETQY
TRBV5-1,ASSLNNGNNSPLH
TRBV29-1,SARGTGGRGTDTQY
TRBV6-5,ASNPGSGANVLT
TRBV6-2/TRBV6-3,ASSSSVTGEAGYSYEQY
TRBV29-1,SVVQGPSYEQY
TRBV11-2,ASSPLSGLAGEQY